This TCR beta chain stems from a study of regulatory T cells in long-lasting Graves disease. Study-level information: Graves' patients diagnosed newly had used antithyroid drugs under 3 months.

Library construction for TCR beta used iRepertoire HTBI primers and Arm-PCR of CDR3 regions. TCRdb reanalysed the multiplex PCR reads using MiXCR and keeps one entry per CDR3 protein. This sample has 500,000 to 700,000 distinct CDR3 sequences, with approximately 15% found just once. The time point is: newly diagnosed GD, antithyroid drugs for less than 3 months. RNA from PBMCs was the source of the TCR library. This CDR3 has 15 amino acids. Germline CDR1 and CDR2: LGHDT and YNNKEL (reference sequence). The ends lost 1 base at V and 7 bases at J; junction bases unmatched: 5. The sample was also reused in another study, on T cells in Graves' hyperthyroidism and ophthalmopathy. This second study notes: From stable hyperthyroidism, ophthalmopathy was set apart by a 13 V-J model.

The clonotype comes from a woman aged 25 to 45 with Graves disease. This sequence joins TRBV3-1 and TRBJ2-1; TRBD2 matches 9 bases. Specimen: peripheral blood mononuclear cells (PBMCs), collected at new diagnosis, from a patient treated with antithyroid drugs. In DNA, the CDR3 is TGTGCCAGCAGCCAAGTAAGACTAGCGGAAAATGAGCAGTTCTTC. Residues: CASSQVRLAENEQFF.